Listed here are 14 T cell receptor beta chains from one sample, sequenced in a study of T cells expressing NK-cell markers. Reanalyzing the 5' RACE reads, TCRdb keeps one entry per CDR3 protein, without DNA. The record lists fewer than 400,000 distinct CDR3 sequences, of which the ten most abundant hold about 11%. The sample comprised blood T cells: a sorted CD56 or NKG2C T cell subset, CD4+ or CD8+ T cells, or bulk PBMC T cells (not recorded which). The receptors were sampled from a woman in her forties or fifties in good health.

The chain uses TRBV12-3 or TRBV12-4 and TRBJ1-5. This CDR3 contains 13 residues. CDR3: CASTTRVNQPQHF.

V gene TRBV7-8 combines with J gene TRBJ2-7; TCRdb calls TRBD2, which cannot be checked without DNA. The CDR3 totals 21 residues. Germline CDR1 SGHVS, CDR2 FQNEAQ. The CDR3 protein is CASSLGGMAGILLNLSYEQYF.

This chain links TRBV12-3 or TRBV12-4 with TRBJ1-2; TCRdb gives TRBD1 as the D gene, but with no DNA this cannot be confirmed. The CDR3 length is 14 residues. Here the CDR3 reads CASKPGGRAWGYTF.

The rearrangement links TRBV5-1 to TRBJ2-3; the TCRdb call, TRBD2, lacks DNA for checking. Germline CDR1 is SGHRS and CDR2 is YFSETQ. The CDR3 consists of 14 residues. The chain's CDR3 is CASATSDGTDTQYF.

The CDR3 loop reads CASSFPGDEKLFF. The V gene is TRBV5-1, the J gene TRBJ1-4; TCRdb names TRBD1, which stays unverified in the absence of DNA. Germline V gene data show CDR1 as SGHRS and CDR2 as YFSETQ. The CDR3 length is 13 residues.

The chain recombines TRBV4-2 with TRBJ2-1; the TCRdb call, TRBD2, lacks DNA for checking. This CDR3 is built from 18 residues. CDR1 LGHNA and CDR2 YNFKEQ come from the germline V gene. The CDR3 region is CASSQEISSGSTWGEQFF.

The V gene is TRBV11-2, the J gene TRBJ2-5; TCRdb's D gene call, TRBD1, goes unchecked for lack of DNA. Germline V CDR1 and CDR2: SGHAT, FQNNGV. This CDR3 contains 15 residues. CDR3 in amino acids: CASSSTQDRAETQYF.

The J gene is TRBJ1-2, the V gene TRBV7-3; TCRdb reports TRBD1, a call that lacks DNA to check it against. Germline V gives CDR1 SGHTA, CDR2 FQGTGA. This CDR3 spans 15 amino acids. The CDR3 loop is CASSPRQGIPYGYIF.

The chain has TRBV20-1 and TRBJ2-5; there is no DNA to check the TCRdb D call of TRBD1. In germline, CDR1 is DFQATT, CDR2 SNEGSKA (reference sequence). This CDR3 region has 15 residues. The CDR3 is CSAIKPTGLGETQYF.

The chain joins TRBV27 to TRBJ2-1. There are 15 residues in the CDR3. Germline CDR1 is MNHEY and CDR2 is SMNVEV (reference sequence). The CDR3 protein is CASAQIVSSYNEQFF.

This sequence joins TRBV7-9 and TRBJ2-7; TCRdb's D gene call, TRBD1, goes unchecked for lack of DNA. There are 15 residues in the CDR3. Germline V gene data show CDR1 as SEHNR and CDR2 as FQNEAQ (reference sequence). This CDR3 is CASSSSSRGRSEQYF.

The rearrangement links TRBV5-1 to TRBJ2-5; the TCRdb D gene call, TRBD1, has no DNA to confirm it. The V gene's germline CDR1 is SGHRS and CDR2 YFSETQ. The CDR3 has 16 residues. CDR3: CASSLPPPGPGKAQYF.

The chain combines TRBV18 with TRBJ2-5; TCRdb picks TRBD1, but there is no DNA to check that call. The CDR3 runs 19 residues. Germline CDR1 KGHSH, CDR2 LQKENI. The CDR3 sequence is CASSPPIGQGTAAQETQYF.

The CDR3 loop is CASSLGQGTRPQHF. The chain has TRBV19 and TRBJ1-5; the D call from TCRdb, TRBD1, cannot be confirmed without DNA. Looked up from germline, CDR1 is LNHDA and CDR2 is SQIVND (reference sequence). CDR3 length: 14 amino acids.